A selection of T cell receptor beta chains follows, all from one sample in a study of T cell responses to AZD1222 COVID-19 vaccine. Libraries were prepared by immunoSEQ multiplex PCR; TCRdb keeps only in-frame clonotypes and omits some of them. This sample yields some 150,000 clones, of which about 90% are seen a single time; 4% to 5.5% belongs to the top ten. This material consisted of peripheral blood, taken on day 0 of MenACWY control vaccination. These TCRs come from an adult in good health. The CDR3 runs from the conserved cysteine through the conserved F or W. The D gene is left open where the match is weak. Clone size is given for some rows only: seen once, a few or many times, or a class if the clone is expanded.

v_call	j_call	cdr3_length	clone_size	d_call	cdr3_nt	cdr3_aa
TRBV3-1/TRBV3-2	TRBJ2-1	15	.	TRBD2	TGTGCCAGCAGCCACCTGGGACTAGCGGGGGGTGAGCAGTTCTTC	CASSHLGLAGGEQFF
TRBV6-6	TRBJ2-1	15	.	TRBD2	TGTGCCAGCAGACCTCCGGGACTAGCGGGAGATGAGCAGTTCTTC	CASRPPGLAGDEQFF
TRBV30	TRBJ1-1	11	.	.	TGTGCCTGGTCTTGGAGTGCTGAGGCTTTCTTT	CAWSWSAEAFF
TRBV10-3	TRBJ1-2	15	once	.	TGTGCCATCAGTGAGTCTTCCTCATCTAACTATGGCTACACCTTC	CAISESSSSNYGYTF
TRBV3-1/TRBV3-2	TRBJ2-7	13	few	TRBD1	TGTGCCAGCAGCGTCGACAGGGTCTACGAGCAGTACTTC	CASSVDRVYEQYF
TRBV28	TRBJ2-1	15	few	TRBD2	TGTGCCAGCAGATCACCGGGGGGAGGGTACAATGAGCAGTTCTTC	CASRSPGGGYNEQFF
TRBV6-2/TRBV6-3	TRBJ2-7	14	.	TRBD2	TGTGCCAGCAGTCTGGGACTAGCCGTATACGAGCAGTACTTC	CASSLGLAVYEQYF
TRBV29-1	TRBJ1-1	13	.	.	TGCAGCGGAGTAATAGGAGTGAACACTGAAGCTTTCTTT	CSGVIGVNTEAFF
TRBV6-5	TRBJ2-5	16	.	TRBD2	TGTGCCAGCAGTTATGGTGAGCGGGAGAAAGGAGAGACCCAGTACTTC	CASSYGEREKGETQYF
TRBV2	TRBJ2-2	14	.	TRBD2	TGTGCCAGCATTAGCGGGAAAGGCACCGGGGAGCTGTTTTTT	CASISGKGTGELFF
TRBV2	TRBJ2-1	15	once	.	TGTGCCAGCAGCCCCTGGGCTATCGAGGGTAATGAGCAGTTCTTC	CASSPWAIEGNEQFF
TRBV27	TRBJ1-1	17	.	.	TGTGCCAGCAGTTCGGCCCCAAGCATACTTCTAAACACTGAAGCTTTCTTT	CASSSAPSILLNTEAFF
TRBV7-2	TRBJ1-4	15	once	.	TGTGCCAGCAGCTTAGACGGGACCCCTAATGAAAAACTGTTTTTT	CASSLDGTPNEKLFF
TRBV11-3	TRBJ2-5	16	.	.	TGTGCCAGCAGCTCCCTTCGAGGAGGCCTCCAAGAGACCCAGTACTTC	CASSSLRGGLQETQYF
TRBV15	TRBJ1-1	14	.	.	TGTGCCACCAGCAGAGGGCAGGGCAACACTGAAGCTTTCTTT	CATSRGQGNTEAFF